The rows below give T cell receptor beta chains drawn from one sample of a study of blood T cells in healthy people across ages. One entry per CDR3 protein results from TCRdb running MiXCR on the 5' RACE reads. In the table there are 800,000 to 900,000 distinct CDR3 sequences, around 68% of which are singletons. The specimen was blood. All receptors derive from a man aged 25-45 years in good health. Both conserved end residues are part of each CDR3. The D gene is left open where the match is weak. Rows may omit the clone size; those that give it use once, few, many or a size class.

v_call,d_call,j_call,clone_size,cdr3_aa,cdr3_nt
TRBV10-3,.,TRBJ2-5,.,CAISGATQVSNQETQYF,TGTGCCATCAGTGGGGCCACTCAGGTCTCCAACCAAGAGACCCAGTACTTC
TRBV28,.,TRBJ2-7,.,CASSLGTWEQYF,TGTGCCAGCAGTTTAGGGACTTGGGAGCAGTACTTC
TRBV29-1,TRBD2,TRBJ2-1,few,CSVEGGTSAYNEQFF,TGCAGCGTTGAAGGTGGGACTAGCGCCTACAATGAGCAGTTCTTC
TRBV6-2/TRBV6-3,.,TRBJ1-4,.,CASSRLPGPPHEKLFF,TGTGCCAGCAGTCGGCTACCGGGACCCCCCCATGAAAAACTGTTTTTT
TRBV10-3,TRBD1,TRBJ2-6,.,CAISDANRGVSGANVLTF,TGTGCCATCAGTGATGCGAACAGGGGGGTCTCTGGGGCCAACGTCCTGACTTTC
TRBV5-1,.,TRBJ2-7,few,CASSPGHPYEQYF,TGCGCCAGCAGCCCTGGACACCCCTACGAGCAGTACTTC
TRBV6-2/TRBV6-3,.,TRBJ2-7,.,CASSDLGAYEQYF,TGTGCCAGCAGTGACTTAGGGGCCTACGAGCAGTACTTC
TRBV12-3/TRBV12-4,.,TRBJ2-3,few,CASRFGATRPDTQYF,TGTGCCAGCAGATTCGGGGCCACCCGCCCAGATACGCAGTATTTT
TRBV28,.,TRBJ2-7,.,CASRTPGEQYF,TGTGCCAGCAGGACCCCCGGAGAGCAGTACTTC
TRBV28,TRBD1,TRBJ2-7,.,CASSSPGQGFLYEQYF,TGTGCCAGCAGTTCTCCGGGACAGGGATTTCTCTACGAGCAGTACTTC
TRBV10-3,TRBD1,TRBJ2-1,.,CAISGGTGNEQFF,TGTGCCATCAGTGGCGGGACAGGGAACGAGCAGTTCTTC
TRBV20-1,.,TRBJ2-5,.,CSTSLGRETQYF,TGCAGTACTAGCCTAGGGAGAGAGACCCAGTACTTC
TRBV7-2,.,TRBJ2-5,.,CASSPPPLETQYF,TGTGCCAGCAGCCCGCCCCCTTTGGAGACCCAGTACTTC
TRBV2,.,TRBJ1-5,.,CASSIGAGQPQHF,TGTGCCAGCAGTATAGGGGCTGGTCAGCCCCAGCATTTT
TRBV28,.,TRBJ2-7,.,CASTAAGGVSYEQYF,TGTGCCAGCACCGCCGCCGGGGGAGTCTCCTACGAGCAGTACTTC
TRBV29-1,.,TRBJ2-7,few,CSVGVGLGEQYF,TGCAGCGTTGGAGTAGGGCTGGGCGAGCAGTACTTC
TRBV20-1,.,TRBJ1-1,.,CSASNSMNTEAFF,TGCAGTGCTAGCAACAGCATGAACACTGAAGCTTTCTTT
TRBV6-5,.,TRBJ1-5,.,CASRSSNQPQHF,TGTGCCAGCAGAAGTAGCAATCAGCCCCAGCATTTT
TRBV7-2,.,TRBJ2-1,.,CASSYNQRNEQFF,TGTGCCAGCAGCTACAATCAAAGGAATGAGCAGTTCTTC
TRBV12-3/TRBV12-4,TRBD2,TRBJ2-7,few,CASSPGGAGTYEQYF,TGTGCCAGCAGTCCGGGGGGAGCCGGGACCTACGAGCAGTACTTC
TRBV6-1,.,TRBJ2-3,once,CASWRTDTQYF,TGTGCCAGCTGGCGGACCGATACGCAGTATTTT